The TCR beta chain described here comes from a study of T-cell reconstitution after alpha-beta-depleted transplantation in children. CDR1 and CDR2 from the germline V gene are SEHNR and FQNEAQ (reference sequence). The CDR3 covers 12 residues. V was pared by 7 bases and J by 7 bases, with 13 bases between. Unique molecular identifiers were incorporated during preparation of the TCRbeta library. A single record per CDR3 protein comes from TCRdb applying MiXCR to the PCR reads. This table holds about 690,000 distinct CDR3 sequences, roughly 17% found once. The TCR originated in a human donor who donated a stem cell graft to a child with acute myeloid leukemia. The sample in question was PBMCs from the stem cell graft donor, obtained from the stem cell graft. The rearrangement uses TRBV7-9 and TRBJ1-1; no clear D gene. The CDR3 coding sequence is TGTGCCAGCACCCCCATCAGTAGTGAAGCTTTCTTT. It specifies CASTPISSEAFF. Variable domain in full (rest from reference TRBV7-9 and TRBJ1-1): DTGVSQNPRHKITKRGQNVTFRCDPISEHNRLYWYRQTLGQGPEFLTYFQNEAQLEKSRLLSDRFSAERPKGSFSTLEIQRTEQGDSAMYLCASTPISSEAFFGQGTRLTVV.